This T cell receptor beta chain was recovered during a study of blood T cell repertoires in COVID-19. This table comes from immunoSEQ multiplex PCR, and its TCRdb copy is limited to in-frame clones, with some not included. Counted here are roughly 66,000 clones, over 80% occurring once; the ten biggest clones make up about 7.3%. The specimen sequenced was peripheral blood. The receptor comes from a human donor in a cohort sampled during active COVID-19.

The CDR3: CSAGAAASTDTQYF. The DNA of the CDR3 is TGCAGCGCAGGAGCGGCCGCTAGCACAGATACGCAGTATTTT. The V and J genes are TRBV29-1 and TRBJ2-3; a possible D gene is TRBD2 (5 bases). Germline CDR1 SQVTM, CDR2 ANQGSEA. The CDR3 extends over 14 amino acids. V shed 7 bases and J shed 0 bases, with 14 bases lying between them.